Below, one T cell receptor beta chain is given with its context. The source of the sample is a study of T cell repertoires in cytomegalovirus infection. Study information: From public TCR beta signatures came an indication of both CMV infection and matching HLA type.

TCRdb passed the reads through MiXCR, listing each CDR3 protein once. The sample includes approximately 500,000 distinct CDR3 sequences, roughly 29% of them seen just once. Between the trimmed V and J ends, which lost 5 bases and 0 bases, there was a span of 11 bases. The CDR3 is 15 residues long. Per germline, CDR1 LNHDA and CDR2 SQIVND (reference sequence). The receptor comes from a human donor in good health (CMV status not recorded). Some clones in this sample may be carry-over from other donors' samples. The sample taken for sequencing was PBMCs. The chain uses TRBV19 and TRBJ1-5; D ambiguous. The CDR3 is CASSSTATSNQPQHF. In nucleotides, the CDR3 is TGTGCCAGTAGTTCTACAGCAACTAGCAATCAGCCCCAGCATTTT.